This T cell receptor beta chain was documented in a study of T cells in Graves' hyperthyroidism and ophthalmopathy. Amplification targeted TCR beta CDR3 regions from RNA transcripts. With the HTBI primer set, the TCR CDR3 went through a first round of RT-PCR. TCRdb re-derived calls from the multiplex PCR reads in MiXCR, one entry per CDR3 protein. The data show more than 500,000 distinct CDR3 sequences, with about a sixth seen just once and 3% to 4% held by the top ten. This clonotype was seen a few times. Graves' hyperthyroidism was deemed stable given no ophthalmopathy progression within 18 months. Deletions cut 0 bases from V and 9 bases from J, with 10 bases between. Germline V gene sequence: CDR1 SGHRS, CDR2 YFSETQ. There are 12 residues in the CDR3.

The specimen sequenced was blood. The chain links TRBV5-1 to TRBJ2-7, with a possible D match to TRBD2 (5 bases). This TCR derives from a woman in her twenties or thirties with Graves' hyperthyroidism. The CDR3 sequence is CASSLDLGRQYF. The CDR3 nucleotides read TGCGCCAGCAGCTTGGACTTAGGGAGGCAGTACTTC.